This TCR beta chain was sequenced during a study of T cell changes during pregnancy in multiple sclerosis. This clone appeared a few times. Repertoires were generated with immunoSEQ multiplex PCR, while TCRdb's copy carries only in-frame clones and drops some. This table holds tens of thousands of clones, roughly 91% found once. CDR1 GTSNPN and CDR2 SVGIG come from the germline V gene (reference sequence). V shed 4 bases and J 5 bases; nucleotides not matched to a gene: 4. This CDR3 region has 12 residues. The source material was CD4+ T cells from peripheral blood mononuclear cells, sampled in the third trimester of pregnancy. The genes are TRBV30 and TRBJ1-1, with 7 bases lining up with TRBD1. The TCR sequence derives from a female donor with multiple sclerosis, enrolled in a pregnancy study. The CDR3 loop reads CAWITGETEAFF. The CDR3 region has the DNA TGTGCCTGGATAACAGGGGAAACTGAAGCTTTCTTT.